What follows are 12 T cell receptor beta chains derived from one specimen sequenced in a study of blood T cell repertoires in COVID-19 (dated by TCRdb to the early 2020s). Libraries were built with the immunoSEQ multiplex PCR assay. Not all clones reach the TCRdb copy of this immuneACCESS table, which keeps in-frame sequences only. Checked studies attribute under half of the gap to unresolved V genes and leave the rest unexplained. Within this sample are tens of thousands of clones, with around 80% of them counted one time only. The ten largest account for under 50% of the sample. Sequenced material: peripheral blood. The receptors shown here come from a human donor in a cohort sampled during active COVID-19.

V and J are TRBV7-6 and TRBJ2-3, with 9 bases identical to TRBD1. With 2 bases clipped from V and 0 bases from J, the junction kept 15 bases outside the gene matches. CDR1 and CDR2 from the germline V gene are SGHVS and FNYEAQ. This CDR3 is built from 20 residues. The CDR3 sequence is CASSLLRTGVSISSTDTQYF. As DNA, the CDR3 is TGTGCCAGCAGCTTATTACGGACAGGGGTCTCAATCTCTAGCACAGATACGCAGTATTTT.

The chain employs TRBV6-4 and TRBJ2-1, with D unclear. The V gene lost 8 bases and the J gene lost 4 bases, with 15 bases spanning the gap. Germline V gene data show CDR1 as MRHNA and CDR2 as SNTAGT. The CDR3 has 14 residues. This CDR3 reads CASSVVASYNEQFF. Here the CDR3 DNA reads TGTGCCAGCTCGGTTGTAGCCAGTTACAATGAGCAGTTCTTC.

This clone turned up a few times. The chain combines TRBV28 with TRBJ2-7; maybe TRBD1 (5 bases). The CDR3 totals 16 residues. V was cut by 5 bases and J by 4 bases, with 21 bases left in between. The V gene's germline CDR1 is MDHEN and CDR2 SYDVKM. In nucleotides, the CDR3 is TGTGCCAGCAGTCTATACCTAACAGGTACTTCGTACGAGCAGTACTTC. Translation gives CASSLYLTGTSYEQYF.

The gene calls are TRBV29-1 and TRBJ2-1; tentative D call: TRBD1 (6 bases). The V end lost 7 bases, the J end lost 6 bases, and 16 bases lay between the germline ends. Germline CDR1 reads SQVTM; CDR2 reads ANQGSEA. This CDR3 has 13 residues. CDR3 loop: CSATGLVINEQFF. As DNA, the CDR3 is TGCAGCGCGACAGGCCTCGTAATCAATGAGCAGTTCTTC.

The chain carries TRBV9 and TRBJ2-5; 10 bases match TRBD2. The CDR3 sequence is 15 residues long. Germline CDR1 and CDR2: SGDLS and YYNGEE. V dropped 4 bases and J dropped 5; count of bases not matched to a gene: 8. CDR3 sequence: CASSLSGRRDETQYF. CDR3 nucleotide sequence: TGTGCCAGCAGCCTTAGCGGGAGGCGCGATGAGACCCAGTACTTC. The whole variable domain, filled in from reference TRBV9 and TRBJ2-5, reads DSGVTQTPKHLITATGQRVTLRCSPRSGDLSVYWYQQSLDQGLQFLIQYYNGEERAKGNILERFSAQQFPDLHSELNLSSLELGDSALYFCASSLSGRRDETQYFGPGTRLLVL.

This clone was observed a handful of times. The rearrangement links TRBV5-1 to TRBJ2-1; TRBD2 matches 7 bases. The length of the CDR3 is 15 residues. The germline V gene encodes CDR1 SGHRS and CDR2 YFSETQ. The V and J ends lost 4 bases and 2 bases, in that order; junction bases with no gene match: 6. CDR3 sequence reads: CASSPRAGAYNEQFF. The CDR3 DNA is TGCGCCAGCAGCCCCAGGGCGGGAGCCTACAATGAGCAGTTCTTC.

The V and J genes are TRBV10-3 and TRBJ2-3; D unresolved. Germline V gives CDR1 ENHRY, CDR2 SYGVKD. The CDR3 covers 12 residues. V dropped 11 bases and J dropped 0 bases, with 9 bases sitting between them. The CDR3, as DNA: TGTGCCTCAGGTTTTAGCACAGATACGCAGTATTTT. Encoded protein: CASGFSTDTQYF.

This chain joins TRBV29-1 and TRBJ1-6; 7 positions match TRBD1. Germline-derived CDR1 and CDR2 are SQVTM and ANQGSEA. The junction had 5 bases not matched to a gene; V was cut back by 7 bases and J by 2 bases. The length of the CDR3 is 14 residues. As DNA, the CDR3 is TGCAGCGCATTGACAGGGACCTATAATTCACCCCTCCACTTT. Encoded protein: CSALTGTYNSPLHF.

The rearrangement joins TRBV28 to TRBJ2-1; 7 bases match TRBD1. Germline CDR1 MDHEN, CDR2 SYDVKM. The CDR3 length is 12 residues. Losses at the gene ends were 1 base for V and 9 bases for J; bases not matched to a gene: 0. DNA for the CDR3: TGTGCCAGCAGTTTATACAGGGGTGAGCAGTTCTTC. Protein sequence: CASSLYRGEQFF. Full variable domain (missing parts from reference TRBV28 and TRBJ2-1): DVKVTQSSRYLVKRTGEKVFLECVQDMDHENMFWYRQDPGLGLRLIYFSYDVKMKEKGDIPEGYSVSREKKERFSLILESASTNQTSMYLCASSLYRGEQFFGPGTRLTVL.

The genes are TRBV28 and TRBJ2-3, with a tentative D call TRBD2 (6 bases). Germline V gene sequence: CDR1 MDHEN, CDR2 SYDVKM. The V and J ends lost 6 bases and 10 bases respectively, with 17 bases between them. The CDR3 is 13 amino acids. CDR3 protein: CASSLTSPPAQYF. The CDR3 DNA sequence: TGTGCCAGCAGCTTGACTAGTCCGCCGGCGCAGTATTTT.

V is TRBV29-1 and J is TRBJ2-7, with D uncertain. The germline gives CDR1 SQVTM, CDR2 ANQGSEA. This CDR3 has 12 amino acids. Deletions cut 7 bases from V and 6 bases from J, with 16 bases between. The CDR3 nucleotides read TGCAGCGCCCTGTCTCCTCTCGGCGAGCAGTACTTC. The encoded protein is CSALSPLGEQYF.

CDR3 sequence reads: CASSYQVGYEQYF. DNA of the CDR3: TGTGCCAGCAGCTATCAGGTTGGGTACGAGCAGTACTTC. The chain carries TRBV27 and TRBJ2-7, with D unresolved. V lost 6 bases, J lost 4 bases, and 13 bases lay in between. The V gene's germline CDR1 is MNHEY and CDR2 SMNVEV (reference sequence). This CDR3 has 13 amino acids.